Listed here are 31 T cell receptor beta chains from one sample, sequenced in a study of T cell repertoires in cytomegalovirus infection. TCRdb reprocessed the reads via MiXCR and lists one record per CDR3 protein. The sample holds about 490,000 distinct CDR3 sequences, about 17% seen once. The sample consisted of CD8+ T cells from PBMCs. Every receptor here comes from a human donor in good health (CMV status not recorded). Some clones in this sample may be carry-over from other donors' samples.

The V call is TRBV19, the J call TRBJ1-5, with D uncertain. Germline CDR1 LNHDA, CDR2 SQIVND (reference sequence). Trimming stripped 6 bases from V and 1 base from J, with 13 bases between. The CDR3 spans 15 residues. CDR3 amino acids: CASRVTERSNQPQHF. In DNA form, the CDR3 reads TGTGCCAGTAGGGTCACCGAGAGGAGCAATCAGCCCCAGCATTTT. Variable domain in full (rest from reference TRBV19 and TRBJ1-5): DGGITQSPKYLFRKEGQNVTLSCEQNLNHDAMYWYRQDPGQGLRLIYYSQIVNDFQKGDIAEGYSVSREKKESFPLTVTSAQKNPTAFYLCASRVTERSNQPQHFGDGTRLSIL.

Ten or more counts support this clonotype. This rearrangement joins TRBV5-6 to TRBJ1-3; 7 bases are a match to TRBD1. The CDR3 spans 15 residues. The germline V gene has CDR1 SGHDT and CDR2 YYEEEE. V shed 3 bases, J shed 0 bases, and the junction held 3 bases outside the gene matches. CDR3 nucleotide sequence: TGTGCCAGCAGCTACAGGGGCTTCTCTGGAAACACCATATATTTT. It yields the protein CASSYRGFSGNTIYF.

The CDR3 loop reads CASSHRQGSYNSPLHF. Here the CDR3 DNA reads TGCGCCAGCAGCCACCGACAGGGCTCCTATAATTCACCCCTCCACTTT. The chain carries TRBV4-1 and TRBJ1-6; the match to TRBD1 covers 7 bases. J was trimmed by 0 bases and V by 3 bases; bases with no gene match: 2. This CDR3 is 16 amino acids long. Germline V lookup: CDR1 MGHRA, CDR2 YSYEKL.

This clonotype was picked up a small number of times. V usage is TRBV5-1 and J usage is TRBJ2-7; 9 bases fit TRBD2. CDR3 length: 16 amino acids. The germline CDR1 and CDR2 sequences are SGHRS and YFSETQ. V lost 3 bases, J lost 0 bases, and 7 bases stayed unmatched. This chain's CDR3 is CASSSETSGSSYEQYF. Written as DNA, the CDR3 is TGCGCCAGCAGCTCGGAGACTAGCGGAAGCTCCTACGAGCAGTACTTC. The variable domain in full, completed from reference TRBV5-1 and TRBJ2-7, reads KAGVTQTPRYLIKTRGQQVTLSCSPISGHRSVSWYQQTPGQGLQFLFEYFSETQRNKGNFPGRFSGRQFSNSRSEMNVSTLELGDSALYLCASSSETSGSSYEQYFGPGTRLTVT.

Ten or more counts support this clonotype. The J gene is TRBJ1-2, the V gene TRBV7-6; D is ambiguous. The CDR3 loop spans 17 amino acids. Deletions cut 5 bases from V and 1 base from J, with 20 bases between. Germline values: CDR1 SGHVS, CDR2 FNYEAQ. In DNA, the CDR3 is TGTGCCAGCAGCCCATCTACAGAAAACTACAATAACTATGGCTACACCTTC. This gives the protein CASSPSTENYNNYGYTF.

This clonotype was recorded many times. V gene TRBV28 combines with J gene TRBJ1-5; 8 bases agree with TRBD1. Looked up from germline, CDR1 is MDHEN and CDR2 is SYDVKM. The CDR3 is 16 residues long. V trimming: 4 bases; J trimming: 3 bases; junction bases outside the gene matches: 8. The CDR3 region is CASSWYRGGHNQPQHF. DNA for the CDR3: TGTGCCAGCAGTTGGTACAGGGGGGGCCACAATCAGCCCCAGCATTTT.

The V call is TRBV7-9, the J call TRBJ2-3; D call uncertain. In germline, CDR1 is SEHNR, CDR2 FQNEAQ (reference sequence). The CDR3 loop spans 16 amino acids. Trimming stripped 1 base from V and 0 bases from J, with 11 bases between. CDR3 protein: CASSLVAGPSTDTQYF. The CDR3 nucleotides read TGTGCCAGCAGCTTAGTCGCCGGGCCCAGCACAGATACGCAGTATTTT.

Only a few counts were recorded for this clonotype. The chain uses TRBV28 and TRBJ2-7; weak D call: TRBD2 (5 bases). CDR1 is MDHEN, CDR2 SYDVKM, per germline. The germline V and J ends were trimmed by 3 bases and 5 bases, with 11 bases remaining between them. This CDR3 contains 13 residues. CDR3 region: CASSFPGNDEQYF. In DNA form, the CDR3 reads TGTGCCAGCAGTTTCCCCGGGAATGACGAGCAGTACTTC.

This clonotype was seen many times. This chain joins TRBV4-1 and TRBJ2-5; D possibly corresponds to TRBD1 (5 bases). The CDR3 extends over 15 amino acids. Trimming pared 0 bases from V and 5 bases from J, leaving 13 bases between. Germline-derived CDR1 and CDR2 are MGHRA and YSYEKL. The CDR3 sequence is CASSQDGRAWETQYF. As DNA, the CDR3 is TGCGCCAGCAGCCAAGATGGCAGGGCCTGGGAGACCCAGTACTTC.

This clonotype was found once. The rearrangement links TRBV13 to TRBJ2-2; 8 bases are a match to TRBD1. V was pared by 4 bases and J by 4 bases, with 8 bases of the junction left unmatched. CDR1 and CDR2 (germline): PRHDT, FYEKMQ (reference sequence). The CDR3 totals 16 residues. The CDR3 sequence: CASSSGQVGVTGELFF. The CDR3 DNA reads TGTGCCAGCAGCTCGGGACAGGTTGGAGTCACCGGGGAGCTGTTTTTT.

A few counts support this clonotype. The gene calls are TRBV6-1 and TRBJ2-1; TRBD2 matches at 14 bases. The V gene's germline CDR1 is MNHNS and CDR2 SASEGT. Trimming took 5 bases from V and 2 from J; bases not matched to a gene: 2. The CDR3 is 16 amino acids. CDR3 in amino acids: CASSKGLAGAYNEQFF. The CDR3 nucleotides read TGTGCCAGCAGTAAGGGACTAGCGGGGGCCTACAATGAGCAGTTCTTC.

In this sample, this clonotype turned up many times. The V gene is TRBV7-9, the J gene TRBJ1-2; 9 nucleotides match TRBD1. The V and J ends lost 1 base and 4 bases, in that order; junction bases with no gene match: 7. The CDR3 loop spans 16 amino acids. Germline CDR1 SEHNR, CDR2 FQNEAQ (reference sequence). This CDR3 reads CASSLGPGQGSYGYTF. CDR3 DNA sequence: TGTGCCAGCAGCTTAGGTCCCGGACAGGGGTCCTATGGCTACACCTTC.

This clonotype was detected ten times or more. One end of the junction is discordant with germline, which a read error may explain. The CDR3 sequence is CASSQRGNEQFF. DNA of the CDR3: TGTGCCAGCAGCCAAAGGGGCAATGAGCAGTTCTTC. The rearrangement uses TRBV4-1 and TRBJ2-1; a weak D match, TRBD1 (5 bases). CDR3 size: 12 residues. From germline, CDR1 is MGHRA and CDR2 YSYEKL.

This clonotype occurred a few times. CDR3 nucleotides: TGCGCCAGCAGCTTGTACTCGGCGGATACGCAGTATTTT. Translating gives CASSLYSADTQYF. This chain connects TRBV5-1 to TRBJ2-3; D is undetermined. Germline values: CDR1 SGHRS, CDR2 YFSETQ. There are 13 residues in the CDR3. V lost 1 base and J lost 6, with 9 bases in between.

At least ten counts were recorded for this clonotype. The rearrangement links TRBV11-2 to TRBJ1-6, with 8 bases that match TRBD1. This CDR3 is 16 amino acids long. Germline-derived CDR1 and CDR2 are SGHAT and FQNNGV. The ends lost 2 bases at V and 8 bases at J; junction bases unmatched: 8. CDR3 protein: CASSLNRGRVDSPLHF. The CDR3 DNA reads TGTGCCAGCAGCTTAAACAGGGGGAGGGTTGATTCACCCCTCCACTTT.

This clonotype was recorded many times. V usage is TRBV7-9 and J usage is TRBJ2-3; TRBD2 might be the D (6 bases). V lost 1 base and J 1 base, leaving 9 bases between the germline ends. This CDR3 is built from 15 residues. Germline loops: CDR1 SEHNR, CDR2 FQNEAQ (reference sequence). The CDR3 DNA reads as TGTGCCAGCAGCTTAGATCCTAGCGGCACAGATACGCAGTATTTT. This gives the protein CASSLDPSGTDTQYF.

This sequence joins TRBV5-1 and TRBJ1-4, with a tentative D call TRBD1 (5 bases). The CDR3 length is 15 residues. V lost 0 bases, J lost 8 bases, and 14 bases lay in between. Germline V gene sequence: CDR1 SGHRS, CDR2 YFSETQ. Written as DNA, the CDR3 is TGCGCCAGCAGCTTGGAGAGTACAGGAAGGGAAAAACTGTTTTTT. Amino acids: CASSLESTGREKLFF. Drawing the rest from reference TRBV5-1 and TRBJ1-4, the complete variable domain is KAGVTQTPRYLIKTRGQQVTLSCSPISGHRSVSWYQQTPGQGLQFLFEYFSETQRNKGNFPGRFSGRQFSNSRSEMNVSTLELGDSALYLCASSLESTGREKLFFGSGTQLSVL.

This clonotype appeared many times. The V gene is TRBV20-1, the J gene TRBJ1-5; 7 bases are shared with TRBD1. CDR1 and CDR2 (germline): DFQATT, SNEGSKA (reference sequence). The CDR3 is made up of 15 amino acids. V shed 3 bases and J 4 bases; nucleotides not matched to a gene: 9. CDR3 DNA: TGCAGTGCTAGGACTGTTACAGGGGCGAATCAGCCCCAGCATTTT. Its protein product is CSARTVTGANQPQHF.

This clonotype was observed at least ten times. The V call is TRBV7-9, the J call TRBJ2-1; D is perhaps TRBD1 (6 bases). Germline loops: CDR1 SEHNR, CDR2 FQNEAQ (reference sequence). The CDR3 has 17 amino acids. Trimming took off 5 bases at V and 0 bases at J, with 17 bases between the two ends. This CDR3 is CASSRPRQDFSYNEQFF. The CDR3 DNA follows: TGTGCCAGCAGCCGGCCCAGACAGGATTTCTCCTACAATGAGCAGTTCTTC.

The sample holds a few counts of this clonotype. This chain uses TRBV2 with TRBJ2-1, with D tentatively TRBD1 or TRBD2 (7 bases each). Germline V gene sequence: CDR1 SNHLY, CDR2 FYNNEI. Trimming removed 0 bases from V and 5 bases from J, with 14 bases in between. This CDR3 spans 16 amino acids. The CDR3 sequence is CASSEAGEGADNEQFF. The CDR3 DNA sequence: TGTGCCAGCAGTGAAGCGGGGGAGGGGGCAGACAATGAGCAGTTCTTC.

As to this clonotype: A read error may be the cause here, since a much bigger clone is one base away. The chain employs TRBV6-2 or TRBV6-3 and TRBJ2-1; 7 nucleotides align to TRBD1. This CDR3 contains 16 residues. Germline CDR1 is MNHEY and CDR2 is SVGEGT. With V trimmed by 2 bases and J by 3 bases, 7 bases remained unmatched. This chain's CDR3 is CASSYPCRQGYNEQFF. DNA for the CDR3: TGTGCCAGCAGTTACCCCTGCCGACAGGGCTACAATGAGCAGTTCTTC.

This clonotype was detected once. The chain employs TRBV11-2 and TRBJ2-1, with D possibly TRBD2 on 6 matching bases. V lost 4 bases to trimming and J lost 7 bases, with 23 bases between them. From germline, CDR1 is SGHAT and CDR2 FQNNGV. This CDR3 has 17 residues. The CDR3 DNA reads as TGTGCCAGCAGCTCCCGCGGGAAGACGGGAGAGTGGAATGAGCAGTTCTTC. This gives the protein CASSSRGKTGEWNEQFF.

This sequence joins TRBV7-9 and TRBJ2-1; 7 nucleotides align to TRBD1. Trimming took 2 bases from V and 9 from J; bases not matched to a gene: 22. In germline, CDR1 is SEHNR, CDR2 FQNEAQ (reference sequence). This CDR3 region has 19 residues. CDR3 amino acids: CASSLPDFQTGPRIFEQFF. The CDR3 region has the DNA TGTGCCAGCAGCTTACCGGATTTTCAGACAGGGCCTCGGATTTTTGAGCAGTTCTTC.

This clonotype was seen a few times. J is TRBJ1-5 and V is TRBV27; the D gene is possibly TRBD1 (6 bases). CDR3 length equals 15 residues. V shed 5 bases and J shed 3 bases, with 14 bases lying between them. The germline CDR1 and CDR2 sequences are MNHEY and SMNVEV (reference sequence). CDR3 region: CASSERTEPNQPQHF. The CDR3 DNA follows: TGTGCCAGCAGTGAGCGGACAGAACCCAATCAGCCCCAGCATTTT.

This clonotype was counted between two and nine times. The rearrangement joins TRBV7-9 to TRBJ1-2, with 8 bases matching TRBD1. V lost 4 bases to trimming and J lost 4 bases; unmatched junction nucleotides: 11. Germline CDR1 reads SEHNR; CDR2 reads FQNEAQ (reference sequence). The CDR3 contains 16 residues. CDR3 bases: TGTGCCAGCAGCTCTGCCCGGGACAGGATAACCTATGGCTACACCTTC. Encoded protein: CASSSARDRITYGYTF. Using reference TRBV7-9 and TRBJ1-2 for the parts outside the CDR3, the full variable domain is DTGVSQNPRHKITKRGQNVTFRCDPISEHNRLYWYRQTLGQGPEFLTYFQNEAQLEKSRLLSDRFSAERPKGSFSTLEIQRTEQGDSAMYLCASSSARDRITYGYTFGSGTRLTVV.

This clonotype was detected a few times. The chain carries TRBV7-9 and TRBJ1-1; 8 bases agree with TRBD1. V lost 3 bases to trimming and J lost 1 base; unmatched junction nucleotides: 7. CDR1 and CDR2 from the germline V gene are SEHNR and FQNEAQ (reference sequence). This CDR3 is 16 amino acids long. CDR3 sequence: CASSLPGGGKNTEAFF. CDR3 coding DNA: TGTGCCAGCAGCTTGCCAGGGGGCGGAAAGAACACTGAAGCTTTCTTT.

In this sample, this clonotype turned up many times. The chain employs TRBV7-8 and TRBJ2-5; 11 bases match TRBD2. With V trimmed by 5 bases and J by 5 bases, 10 bases remained unmatched. This CDR3 has 16 amino acids. The germline V gene has CDR1 SGHVS and CDR2 FQNEAQ. The CDR3, as DNA: TGTGCCAGCAGCAAGACTAGCGGGGCCTTGGGGGAGACCCAGTACTTC. This gives the protein CASSKTSGALGETQYF.

The rearrangement joins TRBV7-9 to TRBJ1-4; D is perhaps TRBD1 (5 bases). The ends were cut back, 1 base at V and 13 bases at J, with 19 bases in the middle. The CDR3 has 15 residues. CDR1 SEHNR and CDR2 FQNEAQ come from the germline V gene (reference sequence). The CDR3 DNA follows: TGTGCCAGCAGCTTAGATCGGGACCTAAATGAGGGACTGTTTTTT. As protein: CASSLDRDLNEGLFF.

This clonotype has ten or more counts. The chain has TRBV12-3 or TRBV12-4 and TRBJ2-1; D is perhaps TRBD1 or TRBD2 (5 bases each). V dropped 4 bases and J dropped 2 bases, with 12 bases sitting between them. This CDR3 spans 15 amino acids. The CDR3 DNA reads as TGTGCCAGCAGTTGGTGGGACGCTACCTACAATGAGCAGTTCTTC. It codes for CASSWWDATYNEQFF.

In the case of this clonotype: With a much larger clone just one base away, this may be a read error. The CDR3 region is CASSSLRRGITRYKQYF. CDR3 nucleotide sequence: TGTGCCAGCAGTTCCCTGAGGAGGGGAATTACCCGATACAAGCAGTACTTC. The chain joins TRBV2 to TRBJ2-7, with D perhaps TRBD2 (6 bases). The V end was cut by 5 bases, the J end by 8 bases, with 28 bases between. Germline V gene lookup returns CDR1 SNHLY and CDR2 FYNNEI. This CDR3 is 17 amino acids long.

This clonotype was seen at least ten times. The V gene is TRBV10-3, the J gene TRBJ2-5, with 7 nucleotides matching TRBD1. V lost 6 bases and J lost 5; bases outside the gene matches: 9. The CDR3 is 14 amino acids. Germline V gene lookup returns CDR1 ENHRY and CDR2 SYGVKD. The CDR3 sequence: CAIRRDSLSETQYF. CDR3 bases: TGTGCCATCAGGAGGGACAGTTTATCGGAGACCCAGTACTTC.